The TCR beta chain under discussion was sequenced for a study of shared clonotypes between healthy human individuals (dated by TCRdb to about 2020). General notes on the study: The cohort included three men and a couple of women between 18 and 49 years of age. Per donor, three plates each were used for CD4 naive and CD4 memory, two for CD8 naive, and one for CD8 memory. The study deeply sequenced blood TCR repertoires of about 5 healthy adults to estimate repertoire size and the extent of clonotype sharing between individuals. Different laboratories and diverse techniques were used to prepare libraries and sequence TCR repertoires, to increase sequencing depth and limit assay-specific biases. Between about 0.8 and 9 billion PBMCs per donor were obtained by leukapheresis.

Donors were healthy HIV-negative adults with no recently reported acute infections or vaccinations. All donors were Caucasian adults living in Nashville, Tennessee, USA. Magnetic negative selection was used to enrich CD4+ T cells, after which naive cells were positively selected on CD45RA and the negative fraction became the memory subset. Blood was collected by leukapheresis, and PBMCs were isolated by Ficoll-Histopaque density gradient centrifugation and then cryopreserved in liquid nitrogen vapor phase. Purity and quantity of every magnetically sorted T cell population were checked by analytical flow cytometry. From each sorted fraction, genomic DNA was isolated and quantified by UV absorbance on a Nanodrop 2000c. TCR CDR3 regions were amplified from genomic DNA by multiplex PCR using the deep immunoSEQ assay. Extracted genomic DNA from each cell subset was spread evenly across all wells of several immunoSEQ 96-well plates, with each plate serving as a replicate. For sorted subsets, each replicate PCR was loaded with 200 ng genomic DNA, equivalent to approximately 27,000 T cell genomes. Purified libraries were measured with a Qubit 3.0 fluorometer, size-checked on a Bioanalyzer 2100, and measured again with the KAPA Library Quantification kit. Every immunoSEQ 96-well plate was sequenced on a dedicated single-read 150-cycle Illumina NextSeq 550 flow cell. As for the original processing: The immunoSEQ output contained only junctional sequences without quality scores, so filtering could not match that applied to full-length reads. To assign V/J genes and CDR3, sequences were annotated against IMGT germline references using PyIR, a Python wrapper for IgBLAST v1.9. Any read was removed if the V/J assignment was weak (E-value above 1e-6), the CDR3 was missing, or the read contained stop codons, out-of-frame junctions, or ambiguous translated residues. V3J clonotypes were defined by identical inferred V gene, J gene, and CDR3 amino acid sequence. The percentage overlap between two repertoires was calculated by dividing the number of shared unique clonotypes by the size of the smaller repertoire. RTK rarefaction, the Chao1 estimator, and Recon v2.1 estimates of unobserved clonotypes were used to assess repertoire richness. OLGA was used to compute generation probabilities for all TCRbeta clonotypes that the gDNA method yielded from a few donors. As stored in TCRdb, this immuneACCESS dataset retains in-frame rearrangements with V and J assigned. A fraction of the clones does not appear; measured against another copy, unresolved V genes explain less than half of the discrepancy, and the remainder lacks a known reason. For V, J and clone size, that table is used; D and trimming come from the DNA. The sample table holds 2 million to 2.5 million clones, of which almost 96% were seen once. The top ten hold around 0.13% of the sample.

Overall study results and their limits: When a handful of donors were compared, the shared fraction of clonotypes was roughly 4.8% for naive CD4, approximately 3.5% for naive CD8, 2.3% for memory CD4, and less than 0.5% for memory CD8. Because the study included only a small number of donors, the genetic and exposure-history diversity represented was limited. Even with the large sequencing depth, rarefaction of the sorted-subset datasets indicated that sequencing was incomplete. Compared with non-shared clonotypes, clonotypes shared by all four sorted-subset donors had higher generation probabilities. Estimated clonotype richness was generally larger for naive than for memory subsets. Based on pairwise subsampling, the degree of clonotype sharing among donors was expected to be affected by sequencing depth. Sampling was limited to blood, and TCR repertoires in tissue likely differ from TCR repertoires in blood.

For this clone: Its antigen remains unidentified. It has no much larger one-base neighbor in the sample; base qualities were not kept.

The CDR1 and CDR2 encoded by the germline V gene are LGHNA and YSLEER. The CDR3 sequence holds 17 residues, the cysteine and phenylalanine included. Solely the CDR3 DNA is kept, with 51 bases framed from the first base. From V the trimming removes 1 base and from J it removes 5 bases, while the gene matches leave 8 bases of the junction unaccounted for. The rearrangement joined TRBV4-3 to TRBJ2-3; TRBD2 aligns with 11 central bases. The receptor was isolated from a man younger than 30 in good health. Sequencing used naive CD4+ T cells sorted from blood. The intended sense of this specimen's cell subset or site label: CD45RA+ positively selected. The CDR3 sequence is CASSQAGRLAGGDTQYF. The nucleotide sequence reads as follows: TGCGCCAGCAGCCAAGCTGGTAGGCTAGCGGGAGGAGATACGCAGTATTTT.